The 11 T cell receptor beta chains below all came from one sample that was sequenced in a study of blood T cell repertoires in COVID-19. Repertoires were generated with immunoSEQ multiplex PCR, while TCRdb's copy carries only in-frame clones and drops some. Among around 280,000 clones listed, approximately 86% were seen once. Sequencing was carried out using peripheral blood. The receptor source for this set is a man in his sixties or seventies with acute or convalescent COVID-19.

V gene TRBV28 combines with J gene TRBJ1-5; 8 bases map to TRBD1. Germline CDR1 MDHEN, CDR2 SYDVKM. V trimming: 4 bases; J trimming: 2 bases; junction bases outside the gene matches: 7. This CDR3 contains 16 residues. In DNA, the CDR3 is TGTGCCAGCAGTTCGACAGGGGCATATGGCAATCAGCCCCAGCATTTT. Translating it yields CASSSTGAYGNQPQHF.

J is TRBJ1-1 and V is TRBV27; D ambiguous. Trimming cost V 1 base and J 4 bases, with 13 bases left between them. The CDR3 spans 15 residues. Germline-derived CDR1 and CDR2 are MNHEY and SMNVEV (reference sequence). Written as DNA, the CDR3 is TGTGCCAGCAGTTTATTCCGCGAGGTTACCACTGAAGCTTTCTTT. This codes for CASSLFREVTTEAFF.

The V gene is TRBV3-1 (or the pseudogene TRBV3-2), the J gene TRBJ1-4; TRBD1 agrees at 7 bases. V shed 4 bases and J 3 bases; nucleotides not matched to a gene: 5. CDR3 length: 15 residues. Germline V gives CDR1 LGHDT, CDR2 YNNKEL (reference sequence). CDR3 sequence (DNA): TGTGCCAGCAGCCCTTACAGGGGACCTAATGAAAAACTGTTTTTT. It specifies CASSPYRGPNEKLFF.

This clone was recorded only once. The J gene is TRBJ2-1, the V gene TRBV7-9; a weak D match, TRBD1 (7 bases). The CDR3 length is 14 residues. The V end lost 5 bases, the J end lost 8 bases, and 16 bases lay between the germline ends. CDR1 is SEHNR, CDR2 FQNEAQ, per germline (reference sequence). The CDR3 loop is CASSTPGQRDEQFF. The CDR3 region has the DNA TGTGCCAGCAGCACACCGGGACAGCGGGATGAGCAGTTCTTC.

Comments on this clone: At one end, the junction sequence differs from germline, possibly due to a read error. The chain carries TRBV18 and TRBJ2-7, with 15 bases aligning to TRBD2. Germline CDR1 is KGHSH and CDR2 is LQKENI. This CDR3 is 15 amino acids long. CDR3 nucleotide sequence: TGTGCCAGCTCACCGCCGGGACTAGCGGGGGGTTCTCAAGTCTTC. Translated: CASSPPGLAGGSQVF.

The chain is built from TRBV30 and TRBJ1-6, with 8 nucleotides matching TRBD1. With 0 bases clipped from V and 10 bases from J, the junction kept 8 bases outside the gene matches. The CDR3 is made up of 15 amino acids. Germline CDR1 and CDR2: GTSNPN and SVGIG (reference sequence). The CDR3 DNA reads as TGTGCCTGGAGTGTACCCAGGACAGGGCGGTCACCCCTCCACTTT. Translating it yields CAWSVPRTGRSPLHF.

The V call is TRBV4-2, the J call TRBJ1-2; 10 nucleotides line up with TRBD1. Trimming cost V 2 bases and J 6 bases; bases outside gene matches: 6. The length of the CDR3 is 15 residues. The germline gives CDR1 LGHNA, CDR2 YNFKEQ. CDR3 region: CASSQTGTGDDGYTF. For the CDR3, the DNA is TGTGCCAGCAGCCAAACCGGGACAGGGGATGATGGCTACACCTTC.

The chain joins TRBV4-1 to TRBJ1-6; 8 bases map to TRBD1. There are 15 residues in the CDR3. J lost 10 bases, V lost 2 bases, and 7 bases had no gene match. Germline V gene sequence: CDR1 MGHRA, CDR2 YSYEKL. The CDR3 reads CASSQRTGYGSPLHF. DNA of the CDR3: TGCGCCAGCAGCCAACGGACAGGGTACGGATCACCCCTCCACTTT.

The rearrangement links TRBV6-5 to TRBJ2-1; D possibly corresponds to TRBD1 (6 bases). Trimming shortened V by 10 bases and J by 1 base, and 17 bases separated the two germline ends. The CDR3 covers 15 residues. Per germline, CDR1 MNHEY and CDR2 SVGAGI. The CDR3 region has the DNA TGTGCCACATTTGGGGGCTCCTTATCCTACAATGAGCAGTTCTTC. The encoded protein is CATFGGSLSYNEQFF.

CDR3 nucleotides: TGTGCCAACGATCGACAGGTACAAGAGACCCAGTACTTC. This gives the protein CANDRQVQETQYF. The V and J genes are TRBV2 and TRBJ2-5; D is perhaps TRBD1 (6 bases). Germline lookup yields CDR1 SNHLY and CDR2 FYNNEI. The CDR3 loop spans 13 amino acids. Trimming removed 10 bases from V and 2 bases from J, with 14 bases in between.

The chain combines TRBV3-1 (or the pseudogene TRBV3-2) with TRBJ1-4; D ambiguous. The V and J ends lost 1 base and 7 bases respectively, with 16 bases between them. This CDR3 is built from 16 residues. Germline assignment: CDR1 LGHDT and CDR2 YNNKEL (reference sequence). The CDR3 loop reads CASSQVNTRRSEKLFF. The CDR3 bases are TGTGCCAGCAGCCAAGTAAATACCAGGAGGAGTGAAAAACTGTTTTTT.